This passage covers 21 T cell receptor beta chains from one sample sequenced in a study of regulatory T cells in long-lasting Graves disease. Assembly of TCR beta libraries relied on iRepertoire HTBI primers together with Arm-PCR of CDR3 regions. From the multiplex PCR reads, TCRdb called clonotypes with MiXCR, one entry per CDR3 protein. The data contain 400,000 to 500,000 distinct CDR3 sequences, approximately 16% of them singletons. Time point reported: newly diagnosed GD, antithyroid drugs for less than 3 months. The authors made the TCR library using RNA they extracted from PBMCs. This sample also appeared in a second study, on T cells in Graves' hyperthyroidism and ophthalmopathy.

The sequences come from peripheral blood mononuclear cells (PBMCs), collected at new diagnosis, from a patient treated with antithyroid drugs. The receptors here all came from a woman between 18 and 29 years old with Graves disease.

This clonotype has a count of ten or more. The chain has TRBV7-3 and TRBJ2-1, with 9 bases lining up with TRBD1. This CDR3 is built from 14 residues. Unmatched junction bases numbered 3, after V lost 5 bases and J lost 4 bases. Germline V gene sequence: CDR1 SGHTA, CDR2 FQGTGA. The CDR3 is CASSLTGGYNEQFF. The CDR3 DNA reads as TGTGCCAGCAGCCTGACAGGGGGGTACAATGAGCAGTTCTTC. Filled out from reference TRBV7-3 and TRBJ2-1, the complete variable domain reads GAGVSQTPSNKVTEKGKYVELRCDPISGHTALYWYRQSLGQGPEFLIYFQGTGAADDSGLPNDRFFAVRPEGSVSTLKIQRTERGDSAVYLCASSLTGGYNEQFFGPGTRLTVL.

This rearrangement joins TRBV20-1 to TRBJ1-4; D uncertain. The CDR3 has 14 amino acids. CDR1 DFQATT and CDR2 SNEGSKA come from the germline V gene (reference sequence). V was trimmed by 6 bases and J by 4 bases, leaving 15 bases between them. CDR3: CSAPDGELNEKLFF. CDR3 DNA sequence: TGCAGTGCCCCGGACGGAGAACTTAATGAAAAACTGTTTTTT.

The CDR3 DNA sequence: TGTGCCAGCAGTCCTGACGGAGCCCAGTACTACGAGCAGTACTTC. It codes for CASSPDGAQYYEQYF. The chain uses TRBV27 and TRBJ2-7; D uncertain. CDR1 is MNHEY, CDR2 SMNVEV, per germline (reference sequence). Trimming took 5 bases from V and 3 from J, leaving 17 bases between them. The CDR3 covers 15 residues.

The V call is TRBV11-2, the J call TRBJ2-1, with 14 positions matching TRBD2. The J segment lost 8 bases and the V segment lost 5 bases, leaving 11 bases of the junction unmatched. This CDR3 contains 17 residues. Germline CDR1 reads SGHAT; CDR2 reads FQNNGV. The CDR3 loop reads CASSPDWGTSGSDEQFF. The CDR3 DNA reads TGTGCCAGCAGCCCAGACTGGGGGACTAGCGGGAGTGATGAGCAGTTCTTC.

The chain has TRBV15 and TRBJ1-2; the D gene is possibly TRBD1 (5 bases). The CDR3 contains 14 residues. Germline CDR1 is LNHNV and CDR2 is YYDKDF (reference sequence). Trimming took 0 bases from V and 3 from J, leaving 8 bases between them. The CDR3 reads CATSRDRVDYGYTF. The CDR3 nucleotides read TGTGCCACCAGCAGAGACAGGGTTGACTATGGCTACACCTTC. Full variable domain (remainder filled in from reference TRBV15 and TRBJ1-2): DAMVIQNPRYQVTQFGKPVTLSCSQTLNHNVMYWYQQKSSQAPKLLFHYYDKDFNNEADTPDNFQSRRPNTSFCFLDIRSPGLGDTAMYLCATSRDRVDYGYTFGSGTRLTVV.

This clonotype was observed at least ten times. This rearrangement joins TRBV20-1 to TRBJ2-7; D remains unclear. V lost 3 bases to trimming and J lost 0 bases, with 12 bases between them. The CDR3 extends over 14 amino acids. Germline CDR1 is DFQATT and CDR2 is SNEGSKA (reference sequence). The CDR3 is CSASPSGPSYEQYF. In DNA, the CDR3 is TGCAGTGCTAGTCCTAGTGGCCCCTCCTACGAGCAGTACTTC.

The rearrangement joins TRBV6-2 or TRBV6-3 to TRBJ2-1; TRBD2 agrees at 7 bases. CDR1 and CDR2 (germline): MNHEY, SVGEGT. The CDR3 consists of 17 residues. V trimming: 2 bases; J trimming: 0 bases; junction bases outside the gene matches: 7. The CDR3: CASSYVRRESSYNEQFF. Here the CDR3 DNA reads TGTGCCAGCAGTTACGTCCGGCGGGAGAGCTCCTACAATGAGCAGTTCTTC.

As concerns this clonotype: Being one base from a much bigger clone, this may be a read error. The chain employs TRBV20-1 and TRBJ1-4; D is undetermined. Trimming stripped 1 base from V and 7 bases from J, with 13 bases between. CDR3 length: 14 residues. Germline V CDR1 and CDR2: DFQATT, SNEGSKA (reference sequence). The CDR3 loop is CSARGRGWGEKLFF. DNA for the CDR3: TGCAGTGCTAGAGGGAGAGGGTGGGGTGAAAAACTGTTTTTT.

The sample holds many counts of this clonotype. The chain uses TRBV2 and TRBJ2-1; D is uncertain. Per the germline V gene, CDR1 is SNHLY and CDR2 is FYNNEI. The CDR3 length is 10 residues. V dropped 7 bases and J dropped 2 bases, with 0 bases sitting between them. The CDR3 DNA sequence: TGTGCCAGCACCTACAATGAGCAGTTCTTC. Its protein product is CASTYNEQFF.

This clonotype was seen a handful of times. The chain carries TRBV9 and TRBJ2-2; TRBD1 might be the D (5 bases). Germline-derived CDR1 and CDR2 are SGDLS and YYNGEE. Trimming stripped 0 bases from V and 4 bases from J, with 10 bases between. This CDR3 is built from 15 residues. The CDR3 region is CASSVGQGFTGELFF. The CDR3 DNA follows: TGTGCCAGCAGCGTAGGCCAGGGTTTCACCGGGGAGCTGTTTTTT.

This clonotype has ten or more counts. An end of the junction does not agree with germline; a read error may underlie this. This chain links TRBV6-9 with TRBJ2-3; 12 bases map to TRBD2. This CDR3 spans 17 amino acids. Germline CDR1 is MNHGY and CDR2 is SVAAGI. This CDR3 is CASSYSKTSGSRDTQYF. CDR3 DNA: TGTGCCAGCAGTTACTCAAAGACTAGCGGGAGCAGAGATACGCAGTATTTT.

The chain is built from TRBV20-1 and TRBJ1-1, with D unclear. The CDR3 extends over 13 amino acids. With 3 bases removed from V and 0 bases from J, the gap between germline ends came to 8 bases. CDR1 DFQATT and CDR2 SNEGSKA come from the germline V gene (reference sequence). CDR3 nucleotides: TGCAGTGCTAGTAGCGCTTTGAACACTGAAGCTTTCTTT. This codes for CSASSALNTEAFF.

This clonotype was detected many times. The CDR3 nucleotides are TGTGCCAGCAGCCGAAGTACGGGGGAGGGCCAGTACGAGCAGTACTTC. This sequence encodes CASSRSTGEGQYEQYF. The rearrangement uses TRBV7-2 and TRBJ2-7, with 7 positions matching TRBD2. The CDR3 covers 16 residues. J lost 4 bases, V lost 5 bases, and 14 bases had no gene match. Germline CDR1 and CDR2: SGHTA and FQGNSA.

The sample holds many counts of this clonotype. The chain carries TRBV20-1 and TRBJ2-1; TRBD2 aligns across 12 bases. The ends lost 6 bases at V and 4 bases at J; junction bases unmatched: 4. CDR1 DFQATT and CDR2 SNEGSKA come from the germline V gene (reference sequence). There are 14 residues in the CDR3. For the CDR3, the DNA is TGCAGTGCCGTAGGACTAGCGGGATACAATGAGCAGTTCTTC. This translates into CSAVGLAGYNEQFF.

This clonotype was counted at least ten times. The chain couples TRBV28 to TRBJ2-7; no clear D. The CDR3 totals 13 residues. Germline loops: CDR1 MDHEN, CDR2 SYDVKM. V dropped 10 bases and J dropped 2 bases, with 15 bases sitting between them. The CDR3 is CAIESPFTYEQYF. The CDR3, as DNA: TGTGCCATCGAGTCTCCCTTTACCTACGAGCAGTACTTC.

There are a few counts of this clonotype. This rearrangement joins TRBV27 to TRBJ2-7, with 9 bases that match TRBD2. There are 15 residues in the CDR3. From germline, CDR1 is MNHEY and CDR2 SMNVEV (reference sequence). The V gene end was trimmed by 3 bases and the J gene end by 1 base; junction bases not matched to a gene: 4. CDR3 sequence reads: CASSFSGGSSYEQYF. The CDR3, as DNA: TGTGCCAGCAGTTTTAGCGGGGGATCATCCTACGAGCAGTACTTC.

The sample holds many counts of this clonotype. The chain combines TRBV27 with TRBJ1-1; D gene unclear. This CDR3 comprises 13 residues. V shed 0 bases and J shed 7 bases, with 9 bases lying between them. Germline lookup yields CDR1 MNHEY and CDR2 SMNVEV (reference sequence). CDR3 loop: CASSLSRGIEAFF. As DNA, the CDR3 is TGTGCCAGCAGTTTATCGAGAGGGATTGAAGCTTTCTTT.

This clonotype was detected only a few times. The chain recombines TRBV28 with TRBJ1-1, with D uncertain. Trimming stripped 2 bases from V and 3 bases from J, with 10 bases between. The length of the CDR3 is 14 residues. CDR1 and CDR2 from the germline V gene are MDHEN and SYDVKM. The CDR3 spells CASSLKRSHTEAFF. Written as DNA, the CDR3 is TGTGCCAGCAGTTTAAAAAGGTCCCACACTGAAGCTTTCTTT.

This clonotype was seen at least ten times. J is TRBJ1-5 and V is TRBV28; TRBD1 might be the D (5 bases). This CDR3 is built from 15 residues. V was cut by 7 bases and J by 2 bases, with 15 bases left in between. The V gene's germline CDR1 is MDHEN and CDR2 SYDVKM. CDR3 protein: CASKGVNDGNQPQHF. The CDR3 bases are TGTGCCAGCAAAGGGGTTAATGACGGCAATCAGCCCCAGCATTTT.

This clonotype was picked up a small number of times. The J gene is TRBJ2-7, the V gene TRBV19; 12 positions agree with TRBD2. There are 17 residues in the CDR3. CDR1 LNHDA and CDR2 SQIVND come from the germline V gene (reference sequence). V was pared by 5 bases and J by 1 base, with 9 bases of the junction left unmatched. The CDR3 protein is CASSSRLAGVPSYEQYF. The CDR3 nucleotides are TGTGCCAGTAGTTCGAGACTAGCGGGAGTCCCTTCCTACGAGCAGTACTTC.

CDR3 residues: CSFPVYGLYEQYF. CDR3 sequence (DNA): TGCAGTTTTCCGGTCTACGGTTTGTACGAGCAGTACTTC. This chain uses TRBV20-1 with TRBJ2-5, with D uncertain. The DNA end is more similar to TRBJ2-7, so the J call may be wrong. The length of the CDR3 is 13 residues. Germline CDR1 and CDR2: DFQATT and SNEGSKA (reference sequence).